One sample yielded the 26 T cell receptor beta chains listed below, sequenced in a study of spatial heterogeneity in lung cancer. Each CDR3 protein gets one entry after TCRdb re-called the 5' RACE reads with MiXCR. The sample shows some 2,500 distinct CDR3 sequences, under 7% of them seen only once. Antigens for these TCRs are unknown. Overall study findings and caveats: Expanded intratumoral alpha and beta TCR counts tracked tumor mutation counts.

Noted time point: sample taken at primary tumor resection. The sample in question was lung tumor tissue, obtained at surgery. These receptors were collected from a male donor with early-stage non-small cell lung cancer.

This clonotype was seen a handful of times. With the library built for alpha chains, this beta chain is off target and its frequency is not meaningful. The rearrangement joins TRBV10-3 to TRBJ2-3; D remains unclear. Germline V gives CDR1 ENHRY, CDR2 SYGVKD. This CDR3 is built from 11 residues. The CDR3 DNA follows: TGTGCGGCCGCCAGCACAGATACGCAGTATTTT. It translates to CAAASTDTQYF.

By proportion, this clonotype is medium-sized. The library was prepared for alpha chains; this beta chain is a stray read, so its frequency means little. The genes are TRBV6-5 and TRBJ2-5; 8 bases are a match to TRBD2. V was pared by 6 bases and J by 4 bases, with 13 bases of the junction left unmatched. The germline V gene encodes CDR1 MNHEY and CDR2 SVGAGI. CDR3 length: 16 amino acids. CDR3 coding DNA: TGTGCCAGCAGCCGAACCCCAGCGGGAGCAGGAGAGACCCAGTACTTC. It specifies CASSRTPAGAGETQYF.

As to this clonotype: In a library made to pick up alpha chains, this beta chain is a stray read with a size that means little. V gene TRBV5-5 combines with J gene TRBJ2-7, with D hard to call. V was cut by 0 bases and J by 4 bases, with 14 bases left in between. The CDR3 runs to 15 residues. Germline lookup yields CDR1 SGHKS and CDR2 YYEKEE (reference sequence). The CDR3 spells CASSLGVSRYYEQYF. In DNA, the CDR3 is TGTGCCAGCAGCTTGGGCGTTAGCAGATATTACGAGCAGTACTTC.

This clonotype was observed at least ten times. The library was designed around alpha chains, so this beta chain is a stray read whose abundance carries little weight. The J gene is TRBJ2-7, the V gene TRBV28, with a weak D call TRBD2 (5 bases). Trimming took 4 bases from V and 5 from J, leaving 15 bases between them. Germline V gene sequence: CDR1 MDHEN, CDR2 SYDVKM. CDR3 length: 14 residues. The CDR3 is CASSSGFSGNEQYF. CDR3 nucleotide sequence: TGTGCCAGCAGTTCAGGCTTCAGCGGAAACGAGCAGTACTTC.

This clonotype qualifies as medium-sized. With the library built for alpha chains, this beta chain is off target and its frequency is not meaningful. The chain couples TRBV5-1 to TRBJ1-1, with D uncertain. There are 14 residues in the CDR3. Germline V lookup: CDR1 SGHRS, CDR2 YFSETQ. Deletions cut 7 bases from V and 0 bases from J, with 13 bases between. CDR3 loop: CASSDLNLNTEAFF. The CDR3 DNA is TGCGCCAGCTCGGACCTAAACTTGAACACTGAAGCTTTCTTT.

A remark on this clonotype: A library prepared for alpha chains yielded this beta chain as an off-target read; its size is of little meaning. The chain recombines TRBV12-3 or TRBV12-4 with TRBJ1-2; D uncertain. There are 15 residues in the CDR3. Trimming shortened V by 8 bases and J by 2 bases, and 18 bases separated the two germline ends. The CDR3 loop is CASSPGPGRNYGYTF. The CDR3 DNA reads as TGTGCCAGCTCACCGGGCCCAGGACGGAACTATGGCTACACCTTC.

This clonotype is termed medium-sized. This beta chain is an off-target read within a library intended for alpha chains, so its frequency means little. The chain uses TRBV19 and TRBJ2-7; 7 nucleotides align to TRBD1. This CDR3 has 16 residues. The trim removed 3 bases at V and 0 bases at J, leaving 8 bases unmatched. Germline-derived CDR1 and CDR2 are LNHDA and SQIVND (reference sequence). The CDR3 reads CASSIRAGGDSYEQYF. The CDR3 DNA reads as TGTGCCAGTAGTATCCGGGCAGGGGGAGACTCCTACGAGCAGTACTTC.

Ten or more counts support this clonotype. This may be a read error, as it is one base from a much larger clone. This CDR3 is missing its conserved last phenylalanine or tryptophan, likely due to a read error. The library was designed around alpha chains, so this beta chain is a stray read whose abundance carries little weight. The rearrangement joins TRBV20-1 to TRBJ2-5; no firm D call. Germline CDR1 DFQATT, CDR2 SNEGSKA (reference sequence). The V and J ends lost 2 bases and 5 bases respectively, with 3 bases between them. The CDR3 sequence is 10 residues long. In DNA, the CDR3 is TGCAGTGCTAGATGGGAGACCCAGTACTCC. This encodes CSARWETQYS.

By sample fraction, this clonotype is medium-sized. Being off target in a library aimed at alpha chains, this beta chain has a size of little meaning. The V call is TRBV12-3 or TRBV12-4, the J call TRBJ1-4; D remains ambiguous. Trimming shortened V by 1 base and J by 0 bases, and 15 bases separated the two germline ends. CDR3 length: 18 residues. The CDR3 region is CASSLEWPSVATNEKLFF. The CDR3 nucleotides read TGTGCCAGCAGTTTAGAGTGGCCGTCTGTTGCAACTAATGAAAAACTGTTTTTT.

This clonotype is labeled medium-sized (0.01 to 0.1%). Because the library targeted alpha chains, this beta chain is an off-target read whose size means little. The V call is TRBV5-6, the J call TRBJ2-5; perhaps TRBD2 as D (6 bases). The CDR3 covers 16 residues. Trimming removed 4 bases at V and 2 bases at J, with 18 bases between. Per the germline V gene, CDR1 is SGHDT and CDR2 is YYEEEE. As DNA, the CDR3 is TGTGCCAGCAGCACTGGGAGCGGGCCCCGACAAGAGACCCAGTACTTC. As protein: CASSTGSGPRQETQYF.

A word on this clonotype: In a library made to pick up alpha chains, this beta chain is a stray read with a size that means little. The chain links TRBV29-1 to TRBJ2-3; no firm D call. Trimming pared 0 bases from V and 0 bases from J, leaving 19 bases between. Germline assignment: CDR1 SQVTM and CDR2 ANQGSEA. CDR3 length: 18 residues. The CDR3 loop is CSVEEGPVGPLSTDTQYF. CDR3 DNA: TGCAGCGTTGAAGAGGGCCCTGTCGGACCGCTTAGCACAGATACGCAGTATTTT.

This clonotype is medium-sized within its sample. In a library made to pick up alpha chains, this beta chain is a stray read with a size that means little. The chain carries TRBV28 and TRBJ2-5, with TRBD2 matching 12 bases. The J segment lost 3 bases and the V segment lost 5 bases, leaving 4 bases of the junction unmatched. The CDR3 spans 15 residues. Germline V gene data show CDR1 as MDHEN and CDR2 as SYDVKM. The CDR3, as DNA: TGTGCCAGCAGTAGTCGACTAGCGGGAGAAGAGACCCAGTACTTC. Translation: CASSSRLAGEETQYF.

Relative to its sample, this clonotype is medium-sized. An end of the junction does not agree with germline; a read error may underlie this. Since the library was made to target alpha chains, this beta chain is a stray read and its abundance is not meaningful. This chain connects TRBV7-7 to TRBJ1-1, with D unclear. The CDR3 contains 13 residues. Germline values: CDR1 SSHAT, CDR2 FNYEAQ (reference sequence). CDR3 sequence: CASSPLGFTEAFF. Here the CDR3 DNA reads TGTGCTAGCAGCCCCCTTGGGTTTACTGAAGCTTTCTTT.

This clonotype was detected ten times or more. The size of this beta chain means little, since it is a stray read in a library made for alpha chains. The V and J genes are TRBV30 and TRBJ1-2; D is unclear. The germline V gene encodes CDR1 GTSNPN and CDR2 SVGIG (reference sequence). Deletions cut 1 base from V and 8 bases from J, with 11 bases between. The CDR3 is 12 residues long. Here the CDR3 DNA reads TGTGCCTGGAGTGAGACCAGTGCCGGCTACACCTTC. It specifies CAWSETSAGYTF.

There are many counts of this clonotype. This beta chain is off target for a library built for alpha chains, so its abundance means little. The rearrangement joins TRBV11-1 to TRBJ2-1; 7 nucleotides align to TRBD2. The J segment lost 6 bases and the V segment lost 5 bases, leaving 7 bases of the junction unmatched. This CDR3 contains 14 residues. CDR1 and CDR2 (germline): SGHAT, FQDESV (reference sequence). The CDR3 sequence is CASSPGGSFNEQFF. The DNA for the CDR3 is TGTGCCAGCAGCCCCGGCGGGAGCTTCAATGAGCAGTTCTTC.

Within the sample, this clonotype is medium-sized (0.01 to 0.1%). Since it is a stray read in a library aimed at alpha chains, this beta chain has a size that is not meaningful. The V gene is TRBV7-3, the J gene TRBJ1-1, with TRBD1 as a possible D gene (5 bases). Trimming stripped 2 bases from V and 0 bases from J, with 13 bases between. Germline V CDR1 and CDR2: SGHTA, FQGTGA. The CDR3 contains 16 residues. The chain's CDR3 is CASSLYGTGMNTEAFF. The CDR3 bases are TGTGCCAGCAGCTTATACGGGACCGGAATGAACACTGAAGCTTTCTTT.

This clonotype has ten or more counts. Since the library was made to target alpha chains, this beta chain is a stray read and its abundance is not meaningful. The genes are TRBV29-1 and TRBJ1-2; TRBD1 matches 7 bases. The CDR3 sequence is 13 residues long. V dropped 6 bases and J dropped 6; count of bases not matched to a gene: 10. Germline V gives CDR1 SQVTM, CDR2 ANQGSEA. DNA for the CDR3: TGCAGCGTCAGACAGGGTTCATTGAATGGCTACACCTTC. Translated, it gives CSVRQGSLNGYTF.

By sample fraction, this clonotype is medium-sized. The size of this beta chain means little, since it is a stray read in a library made for alpha chains. V and J are TRBV7-8 and TRBJ2-1; D is unclear. The CDR3 is 12 residues long. The V and J ends lost 1 base and 8 bases respectively, with 6 bases between them. CDR1 and CDR2 from the germline V gene are SGHVS and FQNEAQ. The CDR3 sequence: CASSLVGYEQFF. The CDR3 region has the DNA TGTGCCAGCAGCTTAGTGGGTTATGAGCAGTTCTTC.

This clonotype came up many times. This beta chain is an unintended read in a library built for alpha chains; its size means little. The chain links TRBV10-3 to TRBJ2-7; D is perhaps TRBD2 (5 bases). CDR3 length: 13 residues. V lost 6 bases to trimming and J lost 0 bases, with 9 bases between them. Germline-derived CDR1 and CDR2 are ENHRY and SYGVKD. CDR3 protein: CAIRRTDSYEQYF. For the CDR3, the DNA is TGTGCCATCAGGAGGACTGACTCCTACGAGCAGTACTTC.

By share, this clonotype counts as medium-sized. The size of this beta chain means little, since it is a stray read in a library made for alpha chains. The rearrangement uses TRBV10-3 and TRBJ2-7; the D gene is possibly TRBD1 (5 bases). The V end was cut by 4 bases, the J end by 7 bases, with 8 bases between. Germline V gene data show CDR1 as ENHRY and CDR2 as SYGVKD. The CDR3 loop spans 11 amino acids. CDR3 bases: TGTGCCATCAGTGGGGGCCCAGAGCAGTACTTC. Protein product: CAISGGPEQYF.

Relative to its sample, this clonotype is medium-sized (0.01 to 0.1%). A library made for alpha chains picked up this beta chain off target, so its size means little. The chain couples TRBV7-8 to TRBJ2-2; weak D call: TRBD2 (5 bases). This CDR3 spans 19 amino acids. V gave up 8 bases and J gave up 0 bases, with 25 bases separating them. CDR1 and CDR2 (germline): SGHVS, FQNEAQ. Here the CDR3 DNA reads TGTGCCAGCGAGAATTTGGTCCTGCCGACTAAAACGAACACCGGGGAGCTGTTTTTT. Encoded protein: CASENLVLPTKTNTGELFF.

This clonotype is medium-sized in the sample. With the library built for alpha chains, this beta chain is off target and its frequency is not meaningful. The rearrangement uses TRBV20-1 and TRBJ2-5; possibly TRBD2 for D (6 bases). V lost 3 bases and J lost 9, with 14 bases in between. The CDR3 has 12 amino acids. In germline, CDR1 is DFQATT, CDR2 SNEGSKA (reference sequence). Written as DNA, the CDR3 is TGCAGTGCTAGTGTGGGGACTGGTTCCCAGTACTTC. Translating it yields CSASVGTGSQYF.

This clonotype counts as medium-sized (0.01 to 0.1%). This beta chain came through as a stray read in a library set up for alpha chains, and its size says little. CDR3 DNA: TGCAGTGCTAGTGCTGGGAACGGAAACGAAAAACTGTTTTTT. Protein product: CSASAGNGNEKLFF. The chain carries TRBV20-1 and TRBJ1-4; no firm D call. V was pared by 3 bases and J by 8 bases, with 16 bases between. Germline CDR1 and CDR2: DFQATT and SNEGSKA (reference sequence). This CDR3 has 14 amino acids.

By share, this clonotype ranks as medium-sized (0.01 to 0.1%). The library was built for alpha chains, so this beta chain is an off-target read and its size means little. J is TRBJ1-1 and V is TRBV6-2 or TRBV6-3, with 7 bases that match TRBD1. The CDR3 has 14 amino acids. Trimming took 6 bases from V and 4 from J; bases not matched to a gene: 8. Germline V lookup: CDR1 MNHEY, CDR2 SVGEGT. The chain's CDR3 is CASRHRQGSTEAFF. CDR3 coding DNA: TGTGCCAGCAGACATCGACAGGGTTCCACTGAAGCTTTCTTT.

About this clonotype itself: This beta chain appears as a stray read in a library generated for alpha chains; its size is not informative. The CDR3 nucleotides read TGTGCCAGCAGCTTTCGGGGAATGAACACTGAAGCTTTCTTT. It codes for CASSFRGMNTEAFF. The rearrangement uses TRBV7-2 and TRBJ1-1; no firm D call. The CDR3 contains 14 residues. With 3 bases removed from V and 0 bases from J, the gap between germline ends came to 8 bases. Germline V CDR1 and CDR2: SGHTA, FQGNSA.

Many counts were recorded for this clonotype. The library was designed around alpha chains, so this beta chain is a stray read whose abundance carries little weight. The rearrangement uses TRBV20-1 and TRBJ1-5; 7 nucleotides line up with TRBD1. CDR1 and CDR2 from the germline V gene are DFQATT and SNEGSKA (reference sequence). V was pared by 7 bases and J by 3 bases, with 6 bases of the junction left unmatched. CDR3 size: 13 residues. The CDR3 loop reads CSVIGTDNQPQHF. The CDR3 nucleotides are TGCAGTGTGATAGGGACAGACAATCAGCCCCAGCATTTT.